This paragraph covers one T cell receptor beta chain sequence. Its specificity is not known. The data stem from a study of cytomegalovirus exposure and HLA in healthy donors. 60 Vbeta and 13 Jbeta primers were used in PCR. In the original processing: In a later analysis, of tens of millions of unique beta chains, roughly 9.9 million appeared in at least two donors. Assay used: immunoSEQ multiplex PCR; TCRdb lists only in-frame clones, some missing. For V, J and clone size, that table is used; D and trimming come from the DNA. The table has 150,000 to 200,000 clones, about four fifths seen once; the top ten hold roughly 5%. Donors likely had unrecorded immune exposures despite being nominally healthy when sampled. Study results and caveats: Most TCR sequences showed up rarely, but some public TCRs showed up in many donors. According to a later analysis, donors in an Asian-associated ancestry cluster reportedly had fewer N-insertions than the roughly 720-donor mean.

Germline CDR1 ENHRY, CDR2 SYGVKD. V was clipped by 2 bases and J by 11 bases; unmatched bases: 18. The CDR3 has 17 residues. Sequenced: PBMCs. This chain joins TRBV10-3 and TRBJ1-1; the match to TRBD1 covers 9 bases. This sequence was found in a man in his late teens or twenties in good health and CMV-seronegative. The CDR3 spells CAISEPYRDRDFKGAFF. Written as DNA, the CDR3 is TGTGCCATCAGTGAGCCCTACCGGGACAGGGATTTCAAAGGGGCTTTCTTT.